These T cell receptor beta chains were read from a single sample in a study of blood T cell repertoires in COVID-19. Sequenced by immunoSEQ multiplex PCR; TCRdb stores in-frame clones only, minus some. The table shows 88,000 or so clones, with 65% to 90% occurring only once. Specimen: peripheral blood. These receptors all come from a man in his 60s with acute or convalescent COVID-19. Each CDR3 is given with its conserved first and last residue. The D gene is left open where the match is weak. Size is stated for part of the rows, as once, few or many counts, or as a class when the clone is expanded.

D,size,V,J,DNA,CDR3
-,-,TRBV7-2,TRBJ1-3,TGTGCCAGCAGCTTAGACGGTATCTCTGGAAACACCATATATTTT,CASSLDGISGNTIYF
-,-,TRBV6-5,TRBJ1-4,TGTGCCAGCAGCTCGAGGGTTATCACTAATGAAAAACTGTTTTTT,CASSSRVITNEKLFF
-,few,TRBV7-9,TRBJ1-1,TGTGCCAGCAGCTTAACGGGGAAGAACACTGAAGCTTTCTTT,CASSLTGKNTEAFF
-,-,TRBV11-3,TRBJ1-1,TGTGCCAGCAGCCTCCGAGGCGGGTACACTGAAGCTTTCTTT,CASSLRGGYTEAFF
TRBD1,many,TRBV6-5,TRBJ2-7,TGTGCCAGCAGTCCCGGGACAGGGTTCGAGCAGTACTTC,CASSPGTGFEQYF
-,-,TRBV30,TRBJ1-5,TGTGCCTGGACGCCAGGGCGAGATCAGCCCCAGCATTTT,CAWTPGRDQPQHF
-,-,TRBV2,TRBJ2-2,TGTGCCAGCCAAGTACAGGGTCCGAACACCGGGGAGCTGTTTTTT,CASQVQGPNTGELFF
TRBD2,-,TRBV4-1,TRBJ2-1,TGCGCCAGCAGCCTCGTGACTAGCGGGTCTGTCAATGAGCAGTTCTTC,CASSLVTSGSVNEQFF
-,-,TRBV28,TRBJ1-2,TGTGCCAGCAATATTATGGGCAGTGGGTATGGCTACACCTTC,CASNIMGSGYGYTF
-,-,TRBV30,TRBJ2-7,TGTGCCTGGAGTGTTGGAGTCACCTACGAGCAGTACTTC,CAWSVGVTYEQYF
-,-,TRBV6-5,TRBJ1-3,TGTGCCAGCAGTTACCGGGGGACTCCGGGCCGGAACACCATATATTTT,CASSYRGTPGRNTIYF
-,-,TRBV18,TRBJ2-2,TGTGCCAGCTCACCTCTCTACCAAGCGAACACCGGGGAGCTGTTTTTT,CASSPLYQANTGELFF
TRBD1,-,TRBV5-1,TRBJ2-1,TGCGCCAGCAGCCCTGGGACAGGCGCCAGTGAGCAGTTCTTC,CASSPGTGASEQFF
TRBD2,few,TRBV30,TRBJ2-3,TGTGCCTGGAGTGTACGGTTAGCGGGAGTCGGCACAGATACGCAGTATTTT,CAWSVRLAGVGTDTQYF
TRBD1,-,TRBV5-3,TRBJ1-4,TGTGCCAGAAGACAACAGGGACAGCCAACCGCAACTAATGAAAAACTGTTTTTT,CARRQQGQPTATNEKLFF
-,-,TRBV5-1,TRBJ1-1,TGCGCCAGCAGCCCTACGACAGGATCGAACACTGAAGCTTTCTTT,CASSPTTGSNTEAFF